This T cell receptor (beta chain) was retrieved from a study of T cell responses to AZD1222 COVID-19 vaccine. Notes on the study in general: A reported finding is that nearly half of spike-specific TCRs target unmutated variant regions. White British people made up most donors, females outnumbered males, and clonal diversity was possibly underestimated. Baseline seropositivity characterized only a handful of AZD1222 recipients. Spike-specific TCR breadth and depth were elevated following two AZD1222 doses.

Clones were read by immunoSEQ multiplex PCR, and TCRdb kept only the in-frame ones, dropping some. The sample has 130,000 or so clones; approximately 93% are singletons. For this clone: Its antigen is unknown.

V was clipped by 0 bases and J by 3 bases, with 6 bases between them. This CDR3 is built from 13 residues. Germline CDR1 reads SGHDT; CDR2 reads YYEEEE. The starting material was peripheral blood, obtained on day 0 of MenACWY control vaccination. The receptor was isolated from an adult in good health. V and J are TRBV5-6 and TRBJ2-5, with a weak D call TRBD1 (6 bases). The CDR3 sequence is CASSLGTEETQYF. Written as DNA, the CDR3 is TGTGCCAGCAGCTTGGGGACAGAAGAGACCCAGTACTTC.